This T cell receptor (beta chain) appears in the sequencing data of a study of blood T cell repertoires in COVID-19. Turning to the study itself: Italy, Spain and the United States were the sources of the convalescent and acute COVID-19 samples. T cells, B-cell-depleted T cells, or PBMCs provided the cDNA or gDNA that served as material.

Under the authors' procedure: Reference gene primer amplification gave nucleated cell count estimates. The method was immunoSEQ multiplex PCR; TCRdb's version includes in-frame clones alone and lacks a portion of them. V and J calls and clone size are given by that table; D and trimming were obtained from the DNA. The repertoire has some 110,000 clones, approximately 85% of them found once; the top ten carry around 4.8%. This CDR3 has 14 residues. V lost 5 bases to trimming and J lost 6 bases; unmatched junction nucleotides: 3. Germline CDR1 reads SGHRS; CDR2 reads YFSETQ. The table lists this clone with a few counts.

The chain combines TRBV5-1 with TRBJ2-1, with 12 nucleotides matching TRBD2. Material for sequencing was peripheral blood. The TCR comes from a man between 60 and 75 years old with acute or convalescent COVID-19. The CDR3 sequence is CASRLAGGPNEQFF. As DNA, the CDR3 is TGCGCCAGCAGACTAGCGGGGGGCCCCAATGAGCAGTTCTTC.